Below, 28 T cell receptor beta chains from the same sample are listed, as sequenced in a study of graft-versus-host responses after intestinal transplantation. These receptors lack a known antigen. Assay: immunoSEQ multiplex PCR; the TCRdb copy retains only in-frame clones and omits some. The repertoire consists of roughly 80,000 clones, with around 87% occurring once and the leading ten covering under 9.5%. The material was unstimulated CD8+ T cells sorted from spleen or lymph node cells, obtained before transplant. The receptors come from a human donor who was the organ donor for an intestinal transplant.

The chain is built from TRBV4-1 and TRBJ2-4, with D possibly being TRBD2 (7 bases). The CDR3 length is 16 residues. Germline V gives CDR1 MGHRA, CDR2 YSYEKL. Trimming removed 0 bases at V and 7 bases at J, with 16 bases between. The CDR3 nucleotides read TGCGCCAGCAGCCAAGATTGGGAATCGGGGGGCAACATTCAGTACTTC. Translating it yields CASSQDWESGGNIQYF.

This chain joins TRBV5-4 and TRBJ1-1, with TRBD1 as a possible D gene (6 bases). Trimming removed 1 base at V and 3 bases at J, with 13 bases between. The germline CDR1 and CDR2 sequences are SGHNT and YYREEE (reference sequence). The CDR3 loop spans 15 amino acids. Here the CDR3 reads CASSLHRAGDTEAFF. CDR3 sequence (DNA): TGTGCCAGCAGCTTGCACAGGGCGGGGGACACTGAAGCTTTCTTT.

This chain connects TRBV28 to TRBJ2-5; 7 bases agree with TRBD1. The V gene end was trimmed by 3 bases and the J gene end by 2 bases; junction bases not matched to a gene: 6. CDR3 length: 15 residues. CDR1 is MDHEN and CDR2 is SYDVKM in the germline V gene. CDR3 nucleotides: TGTGCCAGCAGTTTCACGGGACAGTGGCAAGAGACCCAGTACTTC. It yields the protein CASSFTGQWQETQYF.

The chain couples TRBV19 to TRBJ1-2; D call uncertain. In germline, CDR1 is LNHDA, CDR2 SQIVND (reference sequence). Trimming removed 6 bases from V and 4 bases from J, with 24 bases in between. CDR3 size: 17 residues. CDR3 in amino acids: CASSIMFLRHRFYGYTF. In DNA form, the CDR3 reads TGTGCCAGTAGCATCATGTTTCTCCGACACCGCTTCTATGGCTACACCTTC.

The V gene is TRBV30, the J gene TRBJ1-1; 11 bases line up with TRBD1. CDR1 GTSNPN and CDR2 SVGIG come from the germline V gene (reference sequence). The CDR3 length is 14 residues. Losses at the gene ends were 3 bases for V and 3 bases for J; bases not matched to a gene: 3. In DNA, the CDR3 is TGTGCCTGGAGCGCGGGACAGGGGGACACTGAAGCTTTCTTT. It encodes CAWSAGQGDTEAFF.

The gene calls are TRBV5-6 and TRBJ2-7; D not certain. CDR3 length equals 14 residues. Germline-derived CDR1 and CDR2 are SGHDT and YYEEEE. The ends were cut back, 0 bases at V and 1 base at J, with 8 bases in the middle. As DNA, the CDR3 is TGTGCCAGCAGCTTGGACCCCGGATCCTACGAGCAGTACTTC. Its translation is CASSLDPGSYEQYF. The variable domain in full, with the rest retrieved from reference TRBV5-6 and TRBJ2-7, is DAGVTQSPTHLIKTRGQQVTLRCSPKSGHDTVSWYQQALGQGPQFIFQYYEEEERQRGNFPDRFSGHQFPNYSSELNVNALLLGDSALYLCASSLDPGSYEQYFGPGTRLTVT.

The chain links TRBV5-6 to TRBJ2-3, with TRBD2 identical over 12 bases. The CDR3 is made up of 16 amino acids. Germline values: CDR1 SGHDT, CDR2 YYEEEE. The V gene end was trimmed by 0 bases and the J gene end by 3 bases; junction bases not matched to a gene: 2. The chain's CDR3 is CASSLGTSGATDTQYF. In nucleotides, the CDR3 is TGTGCCAGCAGCTTGGGGACTAGCGGGGCGACAGATACGCAGTATTTT.

This clone has a single count. The chain carries TRBV20-1 and TRBJ2-1; D ambiguous. The CDR3 spans 10 residues. V lost 2 bases, J lost 8 bases, and 4 bases lay in between. Germline loops: CDR1 DFQATT, CDR2 SNEGSKA (reference sequence). CDR3: CSARSHEQFF. CDR3 DNA sequence: TGCAGTGCTAGAAGCCATGAGCAGTTCTTC.

The rearrangement links TRBV7-7 to TRBJ2-5; 7 nucleotides match TRBD1. The CDR3 spans 15 residues. V was clipped by 5 bases and J by 5 bases; unmatched bases: 11. CDR1 SSHAT and CDR2 FNYEAQ come from the germline V gene (reference sequence). CDR3 sequence (DNA): TGTGCCAGCAGCCTACGACAGGGTATGAGGGAGACCCAGTACTTC. Protein: CASSLRQGMRETQYF.

The CDR3 bases are TGTGCCAGCACACTCGACCCAACAGGGGGTCTCACCCCCCGCTCCTACAATGAGCAGTTCTTC. Residues: CASTLDPTGGLTPRSYNEQFF. This chain uses TRBV28 with TRBJ2-1, with 8 bases matching TRBD1. V shed 7 bases, J shed 0 bases, and the junction held 23 bases outside the gene matches. CDR1 and CDR2 (germline): MDHEN, SYDVKM. The CDR3 has 21 residues.

V is TRBV6-1 and J is TRBJ2-7; possibly TRBD1 or TRBD2 for D (5 bases each). Germline assignment: CDR1 MNHNS and CDR2 SASEGT. Trimming removed 10 bases at V and 3 bases at J, with 16 bases between. This CDR3 has 13 amino acids. The CDR3 loop reads CATKERGIYEQYF. In DNA form, the CDR3 reads TGTGCCACGAAAGAGAGGGGAATCTACGAGCAGTACTTC.

This clone was counted only a few times. The gene calls are TRBV7-9 and TRBJ1-6, with 9 bases lining up with TRBD1. Germline-derived CDR1 and CDR2 are SEHNR and FQNEAQ (reference sequence). CDR3 length: 18 residues. Trimming cost V 4 bases and J 8 bases; bases outside gene matches: 15. CDR3 coding DNA: TGTGCCAGCAGCTCACGATGGTCATTGACAGGGGGATATTCACCCCTCCACTTT. Protein product: CASSSRWSLTGGYSPLHF.

The genes are TRBV28 and TRBJ2-1, with no clear D. Trimming took 3 bases from V and 1 from J, leaving 1 base between them. CDR1 and CDR2 from the germline V gene are MDHEN and SYDVKM. This CDR3 is built from 12 residues. The CDR3 sequence: CASSLSYNEQFF. CDR3 nucleotides: TGTGCCAGCAGTTTGTCCTACAATGAGCAGTTCTTC.

J is TRBJ2-3 and V is TRBV5-6, with D perhaps matching TRBD1 (9 bases). The germline CDR1 and CDR2 sequences are SGHDT and YYEEEE. The V gene lost 3 bases and the J gene lost 4 bases, with 21 bases spanning the gap. The CDR3 loop spans 17 amino acids. CDR3 in amino acids: CASSSGGTGSRADTQYF. The CDR3 nucleotides read TGTGCCAGCAGCTCGGGGGGGACAGGGAGTCGGGCAGATACGCAGTATTTT.

This chain links TRBV28 with TRBJ1-1; no firm D call. V lost 1 base to trimming and J lost 1 base, with 7 bases between them. This CDR3 has 14 residues. Germline loops: CDR1 MDHEN, CDR2 SYDVKM. The DNA of the CDR3 is TGTGCCAGCAGTTTATCTTCGGCGAACACTGAAGCTTTCTTT. Encoded protein: CASSLSSANTEAFF.

This chain connects TRBV27 to TRBJ2-7; D perhaps matches TRBD1 (6 bases). This CDR3 has 15 residues. CDR1 and CDR2 (germline): MNHEY, SMNVEV (reference sequence). V gave up 2 bases and J gave up 2 bases, with 13 bases separating them. CDR3 region: CASSLRWKGAYEQYF. The CDR3 region has the DNA TGTGCCAGCAGTTTAAGATGGAAGGGGGCCTACGAGCAGTACTTC.

The gene calls are TRBV27 and TRBJ1-1, with a possible D match to TRBD1 (6 bases). The germline CDR1 and CDR2 sequences are MNHEY and SMNVEV (reference sequence). V shed 5 bases and J shed 0 bases, with 16 bases lying between them. This CDR3 is built from 16 residues. CDR3 bases: TGTGCCAGCAGTCCCTTCGCACAGGGACTGAACACTGAAGCTTTCTTT. It codes for CASSPFAQGLNTEAFF.

This chain uses TRBV2 with TRBJ1-1, with 9 bases that match TRBD1. This CDR3 is built from 13 residues. The V segment lost 6 bases and the J segment 4 bases; nucleotides outside the gene matches: 3. Germline V gene data show CDR1 as SNHLY and CDR2 as FYNNEI. The CDR3: CASSQTGGTEAFF. In nucleotides, the CDR3 is TGTGCCAGCAGCCAGACAGGGGGCACTGAAGCTTTCTTT.

This rearrangement joins TRBV28 to TRBJ2-7; 11 nucleotides line up with TRBD2. Trimming took 10 bases from V and 4 from J; bases not matched to a gene: 6. The CDR3 sequence is 13 residues long. In germline, CDR1 is MDHEN, CDR2 SYDVKM. This CDR3 is CATKLAGVYEQYF. Here the CDR3 DNA reads TGTGCCACAAAACTAGCGGGGGTTTACGAGCAGTACTTC. Supplemented by reference TRBV28 and TRBJ2-7, the full variable domain reads DVKVTQSSRYLVKRTGEKVFLECVQDMDHENMFWYRQDPGLGLRLIYFSYDVKMKEKGDIPEGYSVSREKKERFSLILESASTNQTSMYLCATKLAGVYEQYFGPGTRLTVT.

This clone was counted once. CDR3 DNA sequence: TGCGCCAGCAGCCAGGGACAGGTCGATCAGCCCCAGCATTTT. This gives the protein CASSQGQVDQPQHF. The V call is TRBV4-1, the J call TRBJ1-5; 8 bases agree with TRBD1. Germline V lookup: CDR1 MGHRA, CDR2 YSYEKL. Losses at the gene ends were 3 bases for V and 5 bases for J; bases not matched to a gene: 3. The CDR3 length is 14 residues.

The CDR3 is CASSPSYEQYF. CDR3 nucleotide sequence: TGTGCCAGCAGCCCTTCCTACGAGCAGTACTTC. The V and J genes are TRBV7-2 and TRBJ2-7; no definite D call. The CDR3 is 11 residues long. The germline gives CDR1 SGHTA, CDR2 FQGNSA. Deletions cut 5 bases from V and 1 base from J, with 3 bases between.

This sequence joins TRBV27 and TRBJ2-5; 7 positions agree with TRBD2. Trimming removed 2 bases from V and 6 bases from J; junction bases left unmatched: 9. The CDR3 is made up of 15 amino acids. Germline V gives CDR1 MNHEY, CDR2 SMNVEV (reference sequence). CDR3 region: CASSLKAGLRQTQYF. In DNA, the CDR3 is TGTGCCAGCAGTTTAAAAGCGGGGCTGAGGCAGACCCAGTACTTC.

V usage is TRBV27 and J usage is TRBJ1-1; a weak D match, TRBD1 (5 bases). Trimming shortened V by 3 bases and J by 5 bases, and 10 bases separated the two germline ends. This CDR3 is built from 13 residues. The germline CDR1 and CDR2 sequences are MNHEY and SMNVEV (reference sequence). Here the CDR3 DNA reads TGTGCCAGCAGTTTTGGGACGAGAACTGAAGCTTTCTTT. It translates to CASSFGTRTEAFF.

The chain combines TRBV10-1 with TRBJ2-7; D is perhaps TRBD1 (5 bases). This CDR3 is built from 13 residues. CDR1 WNHNN and CDR2 SYGVQD come from the germline V gene (reference sequence). Trimming removed 1 base from V and 6 bases from J, with 10 bases in between. The CDR3 reads CASSEFRVSEQYF. The CDR3 DNA reads as TGCGCCAGCAGTGAGTTCAGGGTTTCCGAGCAGTACTTC.

The genes are TRBV30 and TRBJ2-1; D gene uncertain. The germline CDR1 and CDR2 sequences are GTSNPN and SVGIG (reference sequence). The CDR3 runs 14 residues. V was shortened by 3 bases and J by 0 bases, with 9 bases between the two germline ends. The CDR3 DNA is TGTGCCTGGAGGCGAGCACCCTCCTACAATGAGCAGTTCTTC. Amino acid sequence: CAWRRAPSYNEQFF.

The chain links TRBV6-5 to TRBJ2-1; D is uncertain. Germline V gene sequence: CDR1 MNHEY, CDR2 SVGAGI. This CDR3 is 11 amino acids long. V gave up 0 bases and J gave up 11 bases, with 5 bases separating them. CDR3 loop: CASSYSLKQFF. Here the CDR3 DNA reads TGTGCCAGCAGTTACTCCCTTAAGCAGTTCTTC.

The CDR3 region has the DNA TGTGCCAGCAGCTTAGACCCCCTCCCCGGAGCTTTCTTT. Residues: CASSLDPLPGAFF. The chain couples TRBV7-9 to TRBJ1-1; D is uncertain. Looked up from germline, CDR1 is SEHNR and CDR2 is FQNEAQ (reference sequence). V was shortened by 1 base and J by 10 bases, with 13 bases between the two germline ends. The CDR3 is 13 amino acids.

This clone was seen once. The chain joins TRBV4-1 to TRBJ1-1; D not resolved. Germline CDR1 and CDR2: MGHRA and YSYEKL. The CDR3 runs to 16 residues. Trimming took 1 base from V and 3 from J, leaving 15 bases between them. CDR3 protein: CASSQGALARDTEAFF. The CDR3 DNA is TGCGCCAGCAGCCAAGGTGCCCTCGCAAGGGACACTGAAGCTTTCTTT.